The T cell receptor (beta chain) under discussion was sequenced for a study of read filtering for tumor transcriptome and immune sequencing. Across the whole study: Among patients, some 17 were male and more than 12 female, aged roughly 45 to 90 (mean approximately 60). Study findings and constraints: In IR-seq, single-read clonotypes were approximately 79% of clonotypes but approximately 4% of reads. Correlation between methods rose after single-read clonotypes were removed.

Every patient had bone marrow sampled while the disease was active. The library was built from roughly 400 ng RNA with molecular barcoded adaptors for alpha/delta and beta/gamma chains. TCRdb used MiXCR to reprocess the reads, holding one entry per CDR3 protein. Altogether roughly 49,000 distinct CDR3 sequences are present, about 20% being singletons, with the ten largest covering 30% to 45%. In this sample, this clonotype turned up many times. The antigen is not known. The sample taken for sequencing was a population of CD138-negative cells sorted from bone marrow. This receptor was obtained from a donor aged 40 or older with multiple myeloma.

CDR3 residues: CASSLPGAGGTGELFF. CDR3 nucleotides: TGTGCCAGCAGCCTCCCCGGTGCGGGGGGCACCGGGGAGCTGTTTTTT. The chain has TRBV5-4 and TRBJ2-2; 8 bases match TRBD2. Germline V lookup: CDR1 SGHNT, CDR2 YYREEE (reference sequence). The V gene end was trimmed by 4 bases and the J gene end by 4 bases; junction bases not matched to a gene: 9. The CDR3 is 16 residues long.